The rows below give T cell receptor beta chains drawn from one sample of a study of sequential checkpoint blockade in melanoma. Repertoires were generated with immunoSEQ multiplex PCR, while TCRdb's copy carries only in-frame clones and drops some. The sample carries about 32,000 clones, 82% recorded once. This material consisted of CD8+ T cells sorted from blood (inferred from file names), taken from a patient given nivolumab and ipilimumab in sequence. The origin of the receptors is a human donor with melanoma. Each CDR3 is given with its conserved first and last residue. D genes are given only for firm matches. Size is stated for part of the rows, as once, few or many counts, or as a class when the clone is expanded.

>TRBJ2-7|.|few|TRBV13
TGTGCCAGCAGCTTAAGGGAGGCCTACGAGCAGTACTTC
CASSLREAYEQYF
>TRBJ1-5|.|.|TRBV5-4
TGTGCCAGCAGCCGGGACTTAGACAATCAGCCCCAGCATTTT
CASSRDLDNQPQHF
>TRBJ1-2|TRBD1|.|TRBV28
TGTGCCAGCAGTTTATTAAATCCCGGGACAGCGGTAGGTGGCTACACCTTC
CASSLLNPGTAVGGYTF
>TRBJ1-1|.|.|TRBV6-1
TGTGCCAGCAGTGAAACAGGGAGGGTCACTGAAGCTTTCTTT
CASSETGRVTEAFF
>TRBJ2-7|.|few|TRBV7-8
TGTGCCAGCAGCACTGCGGATTGGGGCGAGCAGTACTTC
CASSTADWGEQYF
>TRBJ2-7|.|medium-sized|TRBV28
TGTGCCAGCAGTTTAGATGCCGGGATTCTATACGAGCAGTACTTC
CASSLDAGILYEQYF
>TRBJ2-1|TRBD2|.|TRBV10-3
TGTGCCATCAGTGAGCCCGACTTGGGACTAGCGGGAGTTAATGAGCAGTTCTTC
CAISEPDLGLAGVNEQFF
>TRBJ2-4|.|.|TRBV5-1
TGCGCCAGCAGCCCCAAATGGGTAGGGGGCAAAAACATTCAGTACTTC
CASSPKWVGGKNIQYF
>TRBJ1-5|TRBD1|.|TRBV19
TGTGCCAGTAAATTCCGGGACAGCTTCAATCAGCCCCAGCATTTT
CASKFRDSFNQPQHF
>TRBJ1-1|.|.|TRBV7-9
TGTGCCAGCAGGGGGCAGGACATGAGCACTGAAGCTTTCTTT
CASRGQDMSTEAFF
>TRBJ2-4|.|.|TRBV28
TGTGCCAGCAGTTTTCTAGCCAAAAACATTCAGTACTTC
CASSFLAKNIQYF
>TRBJ1-1|TRBD1|.|TRBV13
TGTGCCAGCAGCCAAGGCGGGACAGCCCGCTTAGGAGCTTTCTTT
CASSQGGTARLGAFF
>TRBJ1-1|.|.|TRBV28
TGTGCCAGCAGTTTATCCGGGGAAGGACCGATTCATGAAGCTTTCTTT
CASSLSGEGPIHEAFF
>TRBJ2-7|.|.|TRBV2
TGTGCCAGCACTTCCGCCGGAACGACAGTCGAAAACGAGCAGTACTTC
CASTSAGTTVENEQYF
>TRBJ2-1|TRBD1|.|TRBV5-6
TGTGCCAGCAGCTACGGACAGGGCTACAATGAGCAGTTCTTC
CASSYGQGYNEQFF
>TRBJ2-3|TRBD2|.|TRBV7-9
TGTGCCAGCAGCTTTCTAGGGCAGGGAGGGGATACGCAGTATTTT
CASSFLGQGGDTQYF
>TRBJ2-7|TRBD1|.|TRBV14
TGTGCCAGCAGCCAAGATTTAGGGACAGGGTACCGCTACGAGCAGTACTTC
CASSQDLGTGYRYEQYF
>TRBJ2-7|.|few|TRBV7-7
TGTGCCAGCAGCCCTTTGGACCGGGGGTACGAGCAGTACTTC
CASSPLDRGYEQYF
>TRBJ2-7|TRBD1|large|TRBV5-1
TGCGCCAGCAGCTTTTGGGGGACAGGGGATTATGAGGGCTCCTACGAGCAGTACTTC
CASSFWGTGDYEGSYEQYF
>TRBJ2-1|TRBD2|.|TRBV28
TGTGCCAGCAGTTTAATCGTTAGCGGGGGAGGGGATGAGCAGTTCTTC
CASSLIVSGGGDEQFF
>TRBJ2-5|TRBD1|.|TRBV5-6
TGTGCCAGCAGCTTTGGGACAGGAGGGACTTACCAAGAGACCCAGTACTTC
CASSFGTGGTYQETQYF
>TRBJ2-7|TRBD1|.|TRBV10-3
TGTGCCATCCGGACAGGAAATGACTACGAGCAGTACTTC
CAIRTGNDYEQYF
>TRBJ2-7|.|.|TRBV5-1
TGCGCCAGCAGCCTCCATGGCCGCTCCTACGAGCAGTACTTC
CASSLHGRSYEQYF
>TRBJ1-5|TRBD1|.|TRBV11-3
TGCCAGGGGGCGATCCAACGTAGCAATCAGCCCCAGCATTTT
CQGAIQRSNQPQHF
>TRBJ1-1|.|.|TRBV27
TGTGCCAGCAGCCCTAGGTGGGGGGGTACTGAAGCTTTCTTT
CASSPRWGGTEAFF
>TRBJ2-1|.|.|TRBV19
TGTGCCAGTAGTCATCGGGCGGGCTCCTACAATGAGCAGTTCTTC
CASSHRAGSYNEQFF
>TRBJ2-7|TRBD1|.|TRBV7-9
TGTGCCAGCAGCTTACCGGGACAGCCTCAATACGAGCAGTACTTC
CASSLPGQPQYEQYF
>TRBJ2-1|.|.|TRBV2
TGTGCCAGCAGTCTCCATCCGGGACTCAGCTCCTACAATGAGCAGTTCTTC
CASSLHPGLSSYNEQFF
>TRBJ1-5|.|.|TRBV28
TGTGCCAGCAGTTTTTACGGACCTACTAGCTATCGCAATCAGCCCCAGCATTTT
CASSFYGPTSYRNQPQHF
>TRBJ2-1|TRBD2|.|TRBV9
TGTGCCAGCAGCGTAGACCCGGATATAGCGGGGGTATACAATGAGCAGTTCTTC
CASSVDPDIAGVYNEQFF
>TRBJ1-3|.|once|TRBV6-5
TGTGCCAGCAGTTACTCGTCCGAGGTCCCTGGAAACACCATATATTTT
CASSYSSEVPGNTIYF
>TRBJ1-6|TRBD1|.|TRBV19
TGTGCCAGTAGTATACTCGGGACAGGGAAGCCACCCCTCCACTTT
CASSILGTGKPPLHF